This is a list of T cell receptor beta chains from one sample in a study of blood T cell repertoires in COVID-19. Sequenced by immunoSEQ multiplex PCR; TCRdb stores in-frame clones only, minus some. The repertoire holds about 230,000 clones, with less than 90% as singletons. Input material: peripheral blood. The receptors were sampled from a woman in her 70s with active or convalescent COVID-19. Each CDR3 is given with its conserved first and last residue. Each record gives: V gene, clone size, D gene, J gene, CDR3 protein, CDR3 DNA. The D gene is left open where the match is weak. Where a row states a size, it is once, few, many or the class of an expanded clone; other rows omit it.

V gene: TRBV28
clone size: -
D gene: TRBD1
J gene: TRBJ2-7
CDR3 protein: CASSLGGTGAPVISEQYF
CDR3 DNA: TGTGCCAGCAGTTTAGGTGGGACAGGGGCCCCTGTAATTAGCGAGCAGTACTTC

V gene: TRBV4-1
clone size: -
D gene: TRBD1
J gene: TRBJ1-1
CDR3 protein: CASSHPPTGRGRAEAFF
CDR3 DNA: TGCGCCAGCAGCCACCCCCCCACAGGCAGGGGGCGCGCTGAAGCTTTCTTT

V gene: TRBV29-1
clone size: -
D gene: -
J gene: TRBJ2-5
CDR3 protein: CSVDSRKGETQYF
CDR3 DNA: TGCAGCGTTGATTCCAGAAAGGGGGAGACCCAGTACTTC

V gene: TRBV5-4
clone size: -
D gene: TRBD2
J gene: TRBJ2-1
CDR3 protein: CASSLGLALNNEQFF
CDR3 DNA: TGTGCCAGCAGCTTGGGACTAGCTCTGAACAATGAGCAGTTCTTC

V gene: TRBV5-1
clone size: -
D gene: -
J gene: TRBJ1-2
CDR3 protein: CASSRDSPYGYTF
CDR3 DNA: TGCGCCAGCAGCAGGGACTCGCCGTATGGCTACACCTTC

V gene: TRBV30
clone size: few
D gene: TRBD1
J gene: TRBJ1-2
CDR3 protein: CAWRGDRGGGYTF
CDR3 DNA: TGTGCCTGGAGGGGCGACAGGGGGGGTGGCTACACCTTC

V gene: TRBV27
clone size: -
D gene: TRBD1
J gene: TRBJ1-1
CDR3 protein: CASSPGTGTMNTEAFF
CDR3 DNA: TGTGCCAGCAGTCCTGGGACAGGAACCATGAACACTGAAGCTTTCTTT

V gene: TRBV18
clone size: -
D gene: TRBD1
J gene: TRBJ1-2
CDR3 protein: CASSVTPGQNGYTF
CDR3 DNA: TGTGCCAGCTCAGTAACACCGGGACAGAATGGCTACACCTTC

V gene: TRBV18
clone size: -
D gene: TRBD2
J gene: TRBJ2-7
CDR3 protein: CASSPISSGYEQYF
CDR3 DNA: TGTGCCAGCTCACCAATATCTAGCGGGTACGAGCAGTACTTC

V gene: TRBV20-1
clone size: few
D gene: -
J gene: TRBJ1-1
CDR3 protein: CSAYGGTEAFF
CDR3 DNA: TGCAGTGCCTACGGGGGCACTGAAGCTTTCTTT

V gene: TRBV5-4
clone size: -
D gene: TRBD2
J gene: TRBJ2-2
CDR3 protein: CASSPTSGSTGELFF
CDR3 DNA: TGTGCCAGCAGCCCGACTAGCGGCTCCACCGGGGAGCTGTTTTTT

V gene: TRBV18
clone size: -
D gene: TRBD2
J gene: TRBJ2-1
CDR3 protein: CASSPGVAGAGGHNEQFF
CDR3 DNA: TGTGCCAGCTCACCGGGAGTAGCGGGGGCTGGGGGCCACAATGAGCAGTTCTTC

V gene: TRBV3-1/TRBV3-2
clone size: -
D gene: -
J gene: TRBJ2-5
CDR3 protein: CASSNQEAGVETQYF
CDR3 DNA: TGTGCCAGCAGCAATCAGGAGGCAGGGGTGGAGACCCAGTACTTC

V gene: TRBV10-1
clone size: once
D gene: -
J gene: TRBJ2-1
CDR3 protein: CASSESTGALYNEQFF
CDR3 DNA: TGCGCCAGCAGTGAGTCGACGGGAGCCCTCTACAATGAGCAGTTCTTC

V gene: TRBV29-1
clone size: -
D gene: -
J gene: TRBJ2-2
CDR3 protein: CSAKDWGEELFF
CDR3 DNA: TGCAGCGCCAAGGATTGGGGGGAGGAGCTGTTTTTT

V gene: TRBV12-3/TRBV12-4
clone size: -
D gene: -
J gene: TRBJ1-1
CDR3 protein: CASSFVNTEAFF
CDR3 DNA: TGTGCCAGCAGTTTCGTGAACACTGAAGCTTTCTTT

V gene: TRBV29-1
clone size: -
D gene: TRBD1
J gene: TRBJ2-7
CDR3 protein: CSVGTGGYEQYF
CDR3 DNA: TGCAGCGTCGGGACAGGGGGGTACGAGCAGTACTTC

V gene: TRBV27
clone size: -
D gene: TRBD1
J gene: TRBJ1-4
CDR3 protein: CASSSGGQGEEKLFF
CDR3 DNA: TGTGCCAGCAGTTCAGGGGGACAGGGGGAAGAAAAACTGTTTTTT

V gene: TRBV13
clone size: -
D gene: TRBD1
J gene: TRBJ2-1
CDR3 protein: CASSFTSGTGRNEQFF
CDR3 DNA: TGTGCCAGCAGTTTCACATCCGGGACAGGGAGGAATGAGCAGTTCTTC

V gene: TRBV7-9
clone size: -
D gene: -
J gene: TRBJ2-3
CDR3 protein: CASSLGSSGTDTQYF
CDR3 DNA: TGTGCCAGCAGCTTAGGCTCCAGTGGCACAGATACGCAGTATTTT

V gene: TRBV6-5
clone size: -
D gene: -
J gene: TRBJ2-7
CDR3 protein: CASSYSALSAAYEQYF
CDR3 DNA: TGTGCCAGCAGTTACTCGGCCCTCTCCGCCGCCTACGAGCAGTACTTC

V gene: TRBV7-2
clone size: -
D gene: -
J gene: TRBJ1-1
CDR3 protein: CASSPDRHTEAFF
CDR3 DNA: TGTGCCAGCAGCCCGGACAGACACACTGAAGCTTTCTTT

V gene: TRBV27
clone size: -
D gene: TRBD2
J gene: TRBJ2-7
CDR3 protein: CARTSGTPYEQYF
CDR3 DNA: TGTGCCAGGACTAGCGGAACACCCTACGAGCAGTACTTC

V gene: TRBV14
clone size: -
D gene: -
J gene: TRBJ1-1
CDR3 protein: CASSQRGGTKAFF
CDR3 DNA: TGTGCCAGCAGCCAAAGGGGGGGGACTAAAGCTTTCTTT

V gene: TRBV6-5
clone size: -
D gene: -
J gene: TRBJ1-3
CDR3 protein: CASSREGNTIYF
CDR3 DNA: TGTGCCAGCAGTAGAGAAGGAAACACCATATATTTT

V gene: TRBV10-3
clone size: -
D gene: -
J gene: TRBJ1-1
CDR3 protein: CAISNSFSNTEAFF
CDR3 DNA: TGTGCCATCAGTAACAGCTTTTCGAACACTGAAGCTTTCTTT

V gene: TRBV2
clone size: many
D gene: -
J gene: TRBJ2-3
CDR3 protein: CASSEARDTQYF
CDR3 DNA: TGTGCCAGCAGTGAAGCTAGAGATACGCAGTATTTT